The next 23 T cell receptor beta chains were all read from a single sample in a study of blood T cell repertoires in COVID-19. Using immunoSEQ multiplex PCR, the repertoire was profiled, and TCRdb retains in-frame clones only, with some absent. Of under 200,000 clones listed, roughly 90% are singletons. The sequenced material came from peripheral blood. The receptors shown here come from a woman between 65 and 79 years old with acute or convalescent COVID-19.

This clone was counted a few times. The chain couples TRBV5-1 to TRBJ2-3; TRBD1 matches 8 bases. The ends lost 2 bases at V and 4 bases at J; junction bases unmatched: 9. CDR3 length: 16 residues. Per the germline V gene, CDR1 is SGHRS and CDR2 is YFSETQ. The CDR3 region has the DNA TGCGCCAGCAGCTTAGTGAGGCAGGGGGCCCCAGATACGCAGTATTTT. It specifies CASSLVRQGAPDTQYF.

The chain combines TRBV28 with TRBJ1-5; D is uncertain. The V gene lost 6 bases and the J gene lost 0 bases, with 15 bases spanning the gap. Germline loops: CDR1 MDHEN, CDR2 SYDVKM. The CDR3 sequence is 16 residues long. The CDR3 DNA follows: TGTGCCAGCAGCCCGAAGGACTACTATAGCAATCAGCCCCAGCATTTT. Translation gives CASSPKDYYSNQPQHF. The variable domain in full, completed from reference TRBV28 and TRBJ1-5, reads DVKVTQSSRYLVKRTGEKVFLECVQDMDHENMFWYRQDPGLGLRLIYFSYDVKMKEKGDIPEGYSVSREKKERFSLILESASTNQTSMYLCASSPKDYYSNQPQHFGDGTRLSIL.

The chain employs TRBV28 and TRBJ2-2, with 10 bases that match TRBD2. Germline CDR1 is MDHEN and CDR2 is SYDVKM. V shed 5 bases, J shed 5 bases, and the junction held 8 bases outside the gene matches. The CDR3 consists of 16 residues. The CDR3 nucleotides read TGTGCCAGCAGTATACCGGGACTAGCGCGTACCGGGGAGCTGTTTTTT. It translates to CASSIPGLARTGELFF.

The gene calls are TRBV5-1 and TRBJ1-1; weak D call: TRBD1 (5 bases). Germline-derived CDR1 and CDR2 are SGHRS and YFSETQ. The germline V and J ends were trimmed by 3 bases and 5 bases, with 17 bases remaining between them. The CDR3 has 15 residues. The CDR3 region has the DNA TGCGCCAGCAGCTCCCAGGGTCCTCCGACTACTGAAGCTTTCTTT. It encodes CASSSQGPPTTEAFF.

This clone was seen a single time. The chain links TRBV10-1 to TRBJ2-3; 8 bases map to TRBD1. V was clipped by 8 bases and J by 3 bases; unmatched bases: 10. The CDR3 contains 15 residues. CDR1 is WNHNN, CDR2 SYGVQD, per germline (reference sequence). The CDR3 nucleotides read TGCGCCAGCCAAATTGGACAGGGAGCAACAGATACGCAGTATTTT. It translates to CASQIGQGATDTQYF.

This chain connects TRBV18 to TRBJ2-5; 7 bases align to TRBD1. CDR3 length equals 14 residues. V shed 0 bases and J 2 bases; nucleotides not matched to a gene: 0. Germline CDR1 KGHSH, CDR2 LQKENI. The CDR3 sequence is CASSPPGQQETQYF. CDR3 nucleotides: TGTGCCAGCTCACCACCGGGACAGCAAGAGACCCAGTACTTC. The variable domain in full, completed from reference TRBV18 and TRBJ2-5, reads NAGVMQNPRHLVRRRGQEARLRCSPMKGHSHVYWYRQLPEEGLKFMVYLQKENIIDESGMPKERFSAEFPKEGPSILRIQQVVRGDSAAYFCASSPPGQQETQYFGPGTRLLVL.

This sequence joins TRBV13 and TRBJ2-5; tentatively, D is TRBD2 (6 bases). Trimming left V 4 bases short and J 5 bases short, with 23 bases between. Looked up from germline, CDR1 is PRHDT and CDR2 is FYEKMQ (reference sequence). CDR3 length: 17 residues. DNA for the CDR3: TGTGCCAGCAGCTCAACCCGCGGGACTTCAATTCCCGAGACCCAGTACTTC. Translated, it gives CASSSTRGTSIPETQYF.

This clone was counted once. CDR3 DNA sequence: TGTGCCAGCAGCTTCGACAGGGGTAACACTGAAGCTTTCTTT. As protein: CASSFDRGNTEAFF. V usage is TRBV7-2 and J usage is TRBJ1-1; 8 positions agree with TRBD1. CDR1 SGHTA and CDR2 FQGNSA come from the germline V gene. After removal of 3 bases from V and 2 bases from J, the junction contained 2 bases not matched to a gene. The CDR3 is 14 amino acids.

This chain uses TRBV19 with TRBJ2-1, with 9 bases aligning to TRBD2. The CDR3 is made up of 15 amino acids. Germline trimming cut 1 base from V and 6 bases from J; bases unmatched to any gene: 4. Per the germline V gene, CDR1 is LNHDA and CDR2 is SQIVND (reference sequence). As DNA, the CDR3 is TGTGCCAGTAGTATAGTGGAGCGGGGGGTCAATGAGCAGTTCTTC. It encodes CASSIVERGVNEQFF. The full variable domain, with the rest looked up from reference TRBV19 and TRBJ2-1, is DGGITQSPKYLFRKEGQNVTLSCEQNLNHDAMYWYRQDPGQGLRLIYYSQIVNDFQKGDIAEGYSVSREKKESFPLTVTSAQKNPTAFYLCASSIVERGVNEQFFGPGTRLTVL.

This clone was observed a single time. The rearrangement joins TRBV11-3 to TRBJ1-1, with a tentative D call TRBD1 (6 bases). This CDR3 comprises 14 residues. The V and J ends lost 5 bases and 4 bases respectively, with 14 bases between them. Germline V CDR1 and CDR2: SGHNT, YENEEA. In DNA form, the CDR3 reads TGTGCCAGCAGCGAACAGGGTGAAGCCACTGAAGCTTTCTTT. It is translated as CASSEQGEATEAFF.

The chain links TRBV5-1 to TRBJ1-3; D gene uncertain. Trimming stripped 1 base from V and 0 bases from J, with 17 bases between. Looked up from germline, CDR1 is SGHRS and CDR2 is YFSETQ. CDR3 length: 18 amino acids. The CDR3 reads CASSLTAPRSLSGNTIYF. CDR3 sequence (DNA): TGCGCCAGCAGCTTGACAGCCCCCCGCAGCCTCTCTGGAAACACCATATATTTT.

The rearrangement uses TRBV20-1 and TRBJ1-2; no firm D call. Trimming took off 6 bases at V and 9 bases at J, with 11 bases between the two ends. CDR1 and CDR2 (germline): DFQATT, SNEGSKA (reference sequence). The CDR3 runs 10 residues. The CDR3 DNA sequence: TGCAGTGCGATAGTACAGCGCTACACCTTC. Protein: CSAIVQRYTF.

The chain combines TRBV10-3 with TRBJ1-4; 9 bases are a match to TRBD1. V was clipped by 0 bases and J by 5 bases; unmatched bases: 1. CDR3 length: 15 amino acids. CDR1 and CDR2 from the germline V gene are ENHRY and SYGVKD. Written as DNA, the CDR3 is TGTGCCATCAGTGAGTCGGGACAGGGAAATGAAAAACTGTTTTTT. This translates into CAISESGQGNEKLFF.

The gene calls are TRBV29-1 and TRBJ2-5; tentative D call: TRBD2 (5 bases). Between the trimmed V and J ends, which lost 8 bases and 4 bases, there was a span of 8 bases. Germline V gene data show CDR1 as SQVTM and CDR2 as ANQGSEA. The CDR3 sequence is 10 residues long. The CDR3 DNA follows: TGCAGCCTGGGGAGAGAGACCCAGTACTTC. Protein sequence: CSLGRETQYF.

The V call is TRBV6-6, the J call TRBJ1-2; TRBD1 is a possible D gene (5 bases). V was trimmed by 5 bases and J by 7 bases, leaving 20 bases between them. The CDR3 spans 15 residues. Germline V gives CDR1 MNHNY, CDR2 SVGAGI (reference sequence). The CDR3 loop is CASSQPGGLSGGYTF. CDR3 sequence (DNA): TGTGCCAGCAGTCAGCCGGGGGGTTTGTCTGGTGGCTACACCTTC.

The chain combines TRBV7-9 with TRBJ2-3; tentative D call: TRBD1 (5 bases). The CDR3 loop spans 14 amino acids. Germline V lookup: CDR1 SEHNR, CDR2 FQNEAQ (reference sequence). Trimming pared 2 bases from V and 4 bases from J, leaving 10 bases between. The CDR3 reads CASSLTSGSDTQYF. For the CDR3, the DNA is TGTGCCAGCAGCTTAACCTCAGGGTCAGATACGCAGTATTTT.

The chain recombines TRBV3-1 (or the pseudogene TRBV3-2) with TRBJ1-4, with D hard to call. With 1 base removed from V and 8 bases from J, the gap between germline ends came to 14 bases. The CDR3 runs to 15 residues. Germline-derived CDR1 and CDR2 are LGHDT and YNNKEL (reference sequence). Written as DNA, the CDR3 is TGTGCCAGCAGCCAAGCAAGCGAGACCTACGAAAAACTGTTTTTT. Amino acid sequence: CASSQASETYEKLFF.

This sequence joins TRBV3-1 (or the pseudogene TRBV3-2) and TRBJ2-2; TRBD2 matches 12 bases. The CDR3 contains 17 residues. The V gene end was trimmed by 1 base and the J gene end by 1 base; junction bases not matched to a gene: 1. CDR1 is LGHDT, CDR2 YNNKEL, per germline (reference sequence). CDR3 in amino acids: CASSQAGLAGNTGELFF. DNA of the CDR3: TGTGCCAGCAGCCAAGCGGGACTAGCGGGGAACACCGGGGAGCTGTTTTTT.

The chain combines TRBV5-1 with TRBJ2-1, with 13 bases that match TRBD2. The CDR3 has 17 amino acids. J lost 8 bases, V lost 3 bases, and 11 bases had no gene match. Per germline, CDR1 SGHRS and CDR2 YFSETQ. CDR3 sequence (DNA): TGCGCCAGCAGCTCGGTCCCGGGACTAGCGGGAACCCATGAGCAGTTCTTC. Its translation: CASSSVPGLAGTHEQFF.

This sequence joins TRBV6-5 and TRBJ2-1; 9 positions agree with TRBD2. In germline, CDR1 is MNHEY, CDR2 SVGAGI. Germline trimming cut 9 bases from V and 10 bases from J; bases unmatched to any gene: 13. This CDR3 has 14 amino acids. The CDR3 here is CASKLAGIVGEQFF. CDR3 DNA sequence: TGTGCCAGTAAACTAGCGGGTATCGTAGGGGAGCAGTTCTTC.

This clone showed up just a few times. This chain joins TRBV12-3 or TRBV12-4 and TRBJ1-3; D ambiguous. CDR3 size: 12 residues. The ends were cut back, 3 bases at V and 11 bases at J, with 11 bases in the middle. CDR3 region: CASSFGRPPIYF. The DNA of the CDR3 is TGTGCCAGCAGTTTCGGCAGGCCACCCATATATTTT.

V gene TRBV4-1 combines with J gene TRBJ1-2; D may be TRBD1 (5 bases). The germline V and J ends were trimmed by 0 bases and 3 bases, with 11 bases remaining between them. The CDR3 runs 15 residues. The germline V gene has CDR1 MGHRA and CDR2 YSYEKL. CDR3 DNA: TGCGCCAGCAGCCAAGATGTGGGGCTCTACTATGGCTACACCTTC. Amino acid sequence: CASSQDVGLYYGYTF.

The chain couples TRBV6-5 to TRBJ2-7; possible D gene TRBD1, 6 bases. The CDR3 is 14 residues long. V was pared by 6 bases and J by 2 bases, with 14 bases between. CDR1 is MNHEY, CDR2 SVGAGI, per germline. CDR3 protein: CASSKTGSTYEQYF. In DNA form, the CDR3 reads TGTGCCAGCAGCAAAACAGGGTCTACCTACGAGCAGTACTTC.